This entry lists 9 T cell receptor beta chains sequenced from one sample in a study of blood T cell repertoires in COVID-19. Clones were read by immunoSEQ multiplex PCR, and TCRdb kept only the in-frame ones, dropping some. The sample has 270,000 or so clones, about nine tenths seen once; the top ten hold about 3%. Sequencing was carried out using peripheral blood. All receptors come from a woman aged 25 to 39 with active or convalescent COVID-19.

The chain is built from TRBV5-1 and TRBJ1-1; TRBD1 aligns across 8 bases. The germline gives CDR1 SGHRS, CDR2 YFSETQ. The CDR3 covers 14 residues. Trimming at V came to 1 base and at J to 5 bases, leaving 4 bases not matched to a gene. As DNA, the CDR3 is TGCGCCAGCAGCTTGCAACAGGGGGAGACTGAAGCTTTCTTT. Amino acid sequence: CASSLQQGETEAFF.

The chain joins TRBV19 to TRBJ2-7, with D possibly matching TRBD2 (7 bases). The CDR3 totals 14 residues. With 5 bases removed from V and 6 bases from J, the gap between germline ends came to 17 bases. The germline V gene has CDR1 LNHDA and CDR2 SQIVND (reference sequence). As DNA, the CDR3 is TGTGCCAGTAGTCAGCAAGGGGGGGTAGGCGAGCAGTACTTC. Its protein is CASSQQGGVGEQYF.

V usage is TRBV5-1 and J usage is TRBJ1-1; 7 nucleotides line up with TRBD1. Germline V gene sequence: CDR1 SGHRS, CDR2 YFSETQ. The CDR3 consists of 16 residues. The ends lost 1 base at V and 2 bases at J; junction bases unmatched: 8. CDR3 DNA sequence: TGCGCCAGCAGCTTGCGAACGGGACAGCCAAACACTGAAGCTTTCTTT. This codes for CASSLRTGQPNTEAFF.

This chain uses TRBV9 with TRBJ2-1, with 7 bases matching TRBD1. The CDR3 spans 13 residues. Germline CDR1 reads SGDLS; CDR2 reads YYNGEE. The junction had 3 bases not matched to a gene; V was cut back by 2 bases and J by 7 bases. The CDR3 coding sequence is TGTGCCAGCAGCGTGACAGGGTGGAATGAGCAGTTCTTC. It encodes CASSVTGWNEQFF.

The chain couples TRBV7-8 to TRBJ1-1; D is ambiguous. The CDR3 is 13 amino acids. V was pared by 2 bases and J by 1 base, with 5 bases between. Per the germline V gene, CDR1 is SGHVS and CDR2 is FQNEAQ. This CDR3 is CASSLRGNTEAFF. Written as DNA, the CDR3 is TGTGCCAGCAGCTTAAGAGGGAACACTGAAGCTTTCTTT.

The gene calls are TRBV7-2 and TRBJ2-3; 10 nucleotides agree with TRBD1. With V trimmed by 4 bases and J by 1 base, 11 bases remained unmatched. This CDR3 has 18 residues. Germline assignment: CDR1 SGHTA and CDR2 FQGNSA. The CDR3, as DNA: TGTGCCAGCAGCTCTGACACCGGGACAGGGGACGGCACAGATACGCAGTATTTT. This translates into CASSSDTGTGDGTDTQYF.

The chain joins TRBV27 to TRBJ1-2; no definite D call. Germline values: CDR1 MNHEY, CDR2 SMNVEV (reference sequence). The CDR3 loop spans 13 amino acids. The germline V and J ends were trimmed by 2 bases and 4 bases, with 8 bases remaining between them. The CDR3 loop is CASSLQGGYGYTF. DNA for the CDR3: TGTGCCAGCAGTTTACAAGGAGGCTATGGCTACACCTTC.

V gene TRBV4-1 combines with J gene TRBJ1-2; the D gene is possibly TRBD1 (6 bases). Trimming took 0 bases from V and 6 from J, leaving 14 bases between them. This CDR3 has 15 residues. Per germline, CDR1 MGHRA and CDR2 YSYEKL. The CDR3 nucleotides are TGCGCCAGCAGCCAAGAAGAACAGGGATGGAATGGCTACACCTTC. This sequence encodes CASSQEEQGWNGYTF.

This rearrangement joins TRBV6-5 to TRBJ2-2, with 9 bases that match TRBD1. Germline CDR1 reads MNHEY; CDR2 reads SVGAGI. This CDR3 is 15 amino acids long. V dropped 4 bases and J dropped 3; count of bases not matched to a gene: 3. The CDR3 nucleotides read TGTGCCAGCAGTTTAGACAGGGGGTACACCGGGGAGCTGTTTTTT. Its protein is CASSLDRGYTGELFF.